These T cell receptor beta chains were read from a single sample in a study of blood T cell repertoires in COVID-19. Only in-frame clones appear in the TCRdb table, and some are missing; sequencing was by immunoSEQ multiplex PCR. The sample lists 350,000 to 450,000 clones, roughly four fifths occurring once. The specimen sequenced was PBMCs or T cells enriched from blood (not recorded which). The source of these receptors is a woman aged 45-60 years who had recovered from COVID-19. Both conserved end residues are part of each CDR3. The D gene is left open where the match is weak. Not all rows give a size; the values are once, few, many and, for expanded clones, a class.

TRBJ2-1 | TRBD1 | TRBV6-2/TRBV6-3 | NA | CASSPTGTGLNEQFF | TGTGCCAGCAGCCCAACCGGGACAGGATTAAATGAGCAGTTCTTC
TRBJ2-3 | TRBD1 | TRBV6-2/TRBV6-3 | once | CASNPQGFGTDTQYF | TGTGCCAGCAACCCACAGGGGTTTGGGACAGATACGCAGTATTTT
TRBJ2-2 | TRBD1 | TRBV7-2 | NA | CASSHGQGINTGELFF | TGTGCCAGCAGCCATGGACAGGGAATAAACACCGGGGAGCTGTTTTTT
TRBJ1-5 | NA | TRBV25-1 | NA | CASSDAGSQPQHF | TGTGCCAGCAGTGATGCAGGAAGTCAGCCCCAGCATTTT
TRBJ2-7 | NA | TRBV27 | NA | CASSIRESYEQYF | TGTGCCAGCAGTATCCGGGAGTCCTACGAGCAGTACTTC
TRBJ2-7 | NA | TRBV14 | NA | CASSQAAIAGEQYF | TGTGCCAGCAGCCAAGCGGCTATAGCCGGCGAGCAGTACTTC
TRBJ1-6 | NA | TRBV28 | NA | CASSGRGPLHF | TGTGCCAGCAGTGGCCGGGGACCCCTCCACTTT
TRBJ2-7 | TRBD1 | TRBV19 | NA | CASSIYGFGQGKDYEQYF | TGTGCCAGTAGTATTTATGGCTTTGGACAGGGGAAGGACTACGAGCAGTACTTC
TRBJ2-5 | NA | TRBV30 | NA | CAWSVPPAQTQYF | TGTGCCTGGAGTGTGCCCCCCGCGCAGACCCAGTACTTC
TRBJ2-7 | NA | TRBV7-9 | NA | CASRPSSGRSYEQYF | TGTGCCAGCAGGCCCAGCAGCGGGCGTTCCTACGAGCAGTACTTC
TRBJ2-7 | TRBD1 | TRBV5-4 | NA | CASSSAKAKGARDTYEQYF | TGTGCCAGCAGCTCCGCCAAAGCCAAGGGGGCCCGCGATACCTACGAGCAGTACTTC
TRBJ2-3 | NA | TRBV6-1 | NA | CASSDGMSTDTQYF | TGTGCCAGCAGTGACGGGATGAGCACAGATACGCAGTATTTT
TRBJ1-2 | NA | TRBV2 | few | CASNRQISQYGYTF | TGTGCCAGCAACCGACAGATTTCTCAGTATGGCTACACCTTC
TRBJ1-1 | TRBD1 | TRBV6-5 | NA | CASRVQGANTEAFF | TGTGCCAGCAGGGTACAGGGGGCGAACACTGAAGCTTTCTTT
TRBJ2-3 | NA | TRBV5-6 | once | CASSRGATSPSDTQYF | TGTGCCAGCAGCCGAGGCGCGACTAGTCCCTCGGATACGCAGTATTTT
TRBJ1-1 | TRBD1 | TRBV7-2 | NA | CASSIQGMGTEAFF | TGTGCCAGCAGCATACAGGGGATGGGCACTGAAGCTTTCTTT
TRBJ1-1 | NA | TRBV5-1 | NA | CASSPLGETNTEAFF | TGCGCCAGCAGCCCTCTCGGGGAGACGAACACTGAAGCTTTCTTT
TRBJ1-2 | TRBD1 | TRBV2 | NA | CATPTGGDGYTF | TGTGCCACTCCGACAGGGGGGGATGGCTACACCTTC
TRBJ2-3 | NA | TRBV5-1 | NA | CASSLNLEPSTDTQYF | TGCGCCAGCAGCTTGAATCTTGAGCCTAGCACAGATACGCAGTATTTT
TRBJ2-3 | NA | TRBV7-2 | NA | CASSPEALTDTQYF | TGTGCCAGCAGCCCTGAAGCTCTCACAGATACGCAGTATTTT
TRBJ1-3 | NA | TRBV5-6 | few | CASSLVVQEGNTIYF | TGTGCCAGCAGCTTGGTTGTACAGGAAGGAAACACCATATATTTT
TRBJ1-1 | NA | TRBV19 | NA | CASRGDSRRTEAFF | TGTGCCAGTAGAGGGGACTCGAGGCGGACTGAAGCTTTCTTT
TRBJ1-6 | NA | TRBV6-5 | once | CASSYSRDSHSPLHF | TGTGCCAGCAGTTACTCGAGGGACTCGCATTCACCCCTCCACTTT
TRBJ2-7 | TRBD1 | TRBV5-1 | NA | CASSSGGTGAYEQYF | TGCGCCAGCAGCTCGGGGGGGACAGGGGCCTACGAGCAGTACTTC
TRBJ1-2 | NA | TRBV9 | NA | CASSVDRNYGYTF | TGTGCCAGCAGCGTCGACAGAAACTATGGCTACACCTTC
TRBJ1-1 | NA | TRBV5-4 | few | CASSWSRGDTEAFF | TGTGCCAGCAGCTGGTCAAGGGGCGACACTGAAGCTTTCTTT
TRBJ1-1 | TRBD1 | TRBV6-5 | NA | CASSSRDRANTEAFF | TGTGCCAGCAGTTCCCGGGACAGGGCTAACACTGAAGCTTTCTTT
TRBJ2-1 | NA | TRBV7-2 | NA | CASSLAGQPYNEQFF | TGTGCCAGCAGCTTAGCGGGACAACCCTACAATGAGCAGTTCTTC
TRBJ2-5 | TRBD2 | TRBV4-1 | NA | CASSQGSSGGGETQYF | TGCGCCAGCAGCCAAGGGTCTAGCGGGGGGGGAGAGACCCAGTACTTC
TRBJ2-1 | TRBD1 | TRBV5-1 | NA | CASSLPPAGGNFYNEQFF | TGCGCCAGCAGCTTGCCCCCCGCAGGGGGCAATTTTTACAATGAGCAGTTCTTC
TRBJ2-4 | TRBD1 | TRBV15 | NA | CATSTGQGNIQYF | TGTGCCACCAGCACCGGACAGGGAAACATTCAGTACTTC
TRBJ1-1 | TRBD1 | TRBV6-6 | NA | CASITEGATEAFF | TGTGCCAGCATTACGGAGGGGGCTACTGAAGCTTTCTTT
TRBJ2-7 | TRBD2 | TRBV3-1/TRBV3-2 | NA | CASSQEPGGTPYEQYF | TGTGCCAGCAGCCAAGAACCGGGGGGGACTCCCTACGAGCAGTACTTC
TRBJ1-1 | NA | TRBV5-4 | NA | CASSLGLGREAFF | TGTGCCAGCAGCTTGGGTCTGGGGAGGGAAGCTTTCTTT
TRBJ2-1 | NA | TRBV25-1 | NA | CASSARLLSSYNEQFF | TGTGCCAGCAGTGCCCGACTCCTAAGCTCCTACAATGAGCAGTTCTTC
TRBJ1-2 | NA | TRBV27 | NA | CASSFGQGSAHTF | NA
TRBJ2-3 | TRBD2 | TRBV3-1/TRBV3-2 | NA | CASSQDGEGTQYF | TGTGCCAGCAGCCAAGATGGGGAGGGGACGCAGTATTTT
TRBJ1-6 | TRBD1 | TRBV10-3 | few | CANRDRDNSPLHF | TGTGCCAATAGGGACAGGGATAATTCACCCCTCCACTTT
TRBJ2-7 | TRBD2 | TRBV7-2 | NA | CASNTGRGYEQYF | TGTGCCAGCAACACCGGGCGGGGGTACGAGCAGTACTTC
TRBJ2-7 | TRBD2 | TRBV9 | once | CASSVGGLASPYEQYF | TGTGCCAGCAGCGTAGGGGGACTAGCGTCCCCCTACGAGCAGTACTTC
TRBJ2-1 | TRBD1 | TRBV5-6 | NA | CASSLGGGQFF | TGTGCCAGCAGCTTGGGAGGGGGCCAGTTCTTC
TRBJ1-3 | TRBD1 | TRBV7-9 | NA | CASSLSDRAGNTIYF | TGTGCCAGCAGCTTGTCAGACAGGGCTGGAAACACCATATATTTT
TRBJ1-5 | NA | TRBV5-4 | NA | CASSTDSNQPQHF | TGTGCCAGCAGCACAGATAGCAATCAGCCCCAGCATTTT
TRBJ2-7 | TRBD2 | TRBV3-1/TRBV3-2 | NA | CASSSGLAGLSYEQYF | TGTGCCAGCAGCTCGGGACTAGCGGGCCTCTCCTACGAGCAGTACTTC
TRBJ1-4 | NA | TRBV6-5 | NA | CASSLRGGNEKLFF | TGTGCCAGCAGCCTTAGGGGGGGTAATGAAAAACTGTTTTTT
TRBJ1-5 | TRBD1 | TRBV27 | few | CASRSGTVSNQPQHF | TGTGCCAGCAGATCCGGGACAGTCAGCAATCAGCCCCAGCATTTT
TRBJ1-3 | TRBD1 | TRBV9 | NA | CASSVERDSLGNTIYF | TGTGCCAGCAGCGTAGAAAGGGACAGCCTTGGAAACACCATATATTTT